The 21 T cell receptor beta chains below all came from one sample that was sequenced in a study of cytomegalovirus exposure and HLA in healthy donors. The PCR made use of 60 Vbeta and 13 Jbeta primers. TCRdb keeps only in-frame clones here, not all; method: immunoSEQ multiplex PCR. The top ten hold around 4.1% of the sample, which has 130,000 to 150,000 clones, about 86% seen once. Sequencing input: PBMCs. The receptors stem from a man between 35 and 55 years old in good health and CMV-seropositive.

This chain links TRBV5-5 with TRBJ1-2; D might be TRBD1 (6 bases). Germline V gene lookup returns CDR1 SGHKS and CDR2 YYEKEE (reference sequence). This CDR3 region has 13 residues. The V end was cut by 9 bases, the J end by 2 bases, with 14 bases between. The CDR3 bases are TGTGCCACCGCAGGGGCAGGAAACTATGGCTACACCTTC. It translates to CATAGAGNYGYTF.

This clone was recorded only once. V is TRBV27 and J is TRBJ2-2, with 14 bases lining up with TRBD2. The junction had 8 bases not matched to a gene; V was cut back by 3 bases and J by 5 bases. The CDR3 runs to 18 residues. Germline V lookup: CDR1 MNHEY, CDR2 SMNVEV (reference sequence). CDR3 sequence: CASSFETSGRARTGELFF. The CDR3 DNA reads TGTGCCAGCAGTTTCGAGACTAGCGGGAGGGCCCGAACCGGGGAGCTGTTTTTT.

About this clone: At one boundary the junction diverges from the germline segment, which might be a read error. The same CDR3 also results from other DNA sequences found in this sample. The V gene is TRBV29-1, the J gene TRBJ1-2; possible D gene TRBD1, 6 bases. Germline V gene sequence: CDR1 SQVTM, CDR2 ANQGSEA. This CDR3 contains 13 residues. The CDR3 here is CSVGGQSFYGYTF. The CDR3 region has the DNA TGTAGCGTTGGCGGACAGTCTTTCTATGGCTACACCTTC.

This clone has more than one count but fewer than ten. V usage is TRBV6-5 and J usage is TRBJ2-5; a possible D gene is TRBD1 (5 bases). The CDR3 loop spans 15 amino acids. CDR1 MNHEY and CDR2 SVGAGI come from the germline V gene. V was pared by 5 bases and J by 1 base, with 14 bases between. The CDR3 sequence is CASSIQGMAQETQYF. The CDR3 nucleotides read TGTGCCAGCAGTATTCAGGGTATGGCCCAAGAGACCCAGTACTTC.

There are a few counts of this clone. The rearrangement uses TRBV5-1 and TRBJ2-7; the D is unclear. CDR3 size: 15 residues. Germline loops: CDR1 SGHRS, CDR2 YFSETQ. Trimming removed 0 bases from V and 0 bases from J, with 10 bases in between. The CDR3 here is CASSLALPISYEQYF. As DNA, the CDR3 is TGCGCCAGCAGCTTGGCCCTACCAATCTCCTACGAGCAGTACTTC.

The V gene is TRBV6-6, the J gene TRBJ2-7; 8 positions agree with TRBD2. The CDR3 runs to 15 residues. In germline, CDR1 is MNHNY, CDR2 SVGAGI (reference sequence). V lost 0 bases and J lost 2; bases outside the gene matches: 3. CDR3 protein: CASSYSPGLAYEQYF. CDR3 bases: TGTGCCAGCAGTTACTCACCGGGACTAGCCTACGAGCAGTACTTC.

About this clone: Other DNA sequences of this sample code for an identical CDR3. This rearrangement joins TRBV9 to TRBJ2-1; TRBD2 aligns across 8 bases. Germline values: CDR1 SGDLS, CDR2 YYNGEE. The CDR3 runs to 15 residues. The V gene end was trimmed by 0 bases and the J gene end by 2 bases; junction bases not matched to a gene: 1. CDR3 in amino acids: CASSVALAAYNEQFF. The CDR3 bases are TGTGCCAGCAGCGTAGCACTAGCGGCCTACAATGAGCAGTTCTTC.

The gene calls are TRBV6-5 and TRBJ1-2; D gene ambiguous. Germline-derived CDR1 and CDR2 are MNHEY and SVGAGI. V lost 4 bases and J 7 bases, leaving 22 bases between the germline ends. The CDR3 is 16 amino acids. The CDR3 coding sequence is TGTGCCAGCAGTTCTACCGTCGCTTTTGTGTCTGGTGGCTACACCTTC. This encodes CASSSTVAFVSGGYTF.

The CDR3 nucleotides read TGCGCCAGCAGCTTGGCCCAGAACGGGGGGAAAATCTACGAGCAGTACTTC. This codes for CASSLAQNGGKIYEQYF. The chain combines TRBV5-1 with TRBJ2-7; 7 bases align to TRBD2. Trimming took 0 bases from V and 3 from J; bases not matched to a gene: 12. Germline CDR1 is SGHRS and CDR2 is YFSETQ. This CDR3 has 17 amino acids.

This clone is a singleton in its sample. The V gene is TRBV5-1, the J gene TRBJ1-2; perhaps TRBD1 as D (5 bases). V was trimmed by 4 bases and J by 7 bases, leaving 11 bases between them. Germline-derived CDR1 and CDR2 are SGHRS and YFSETQ. The CDR3 covers 12 residues. The CDR3 sequence: CASSETVGGYTF. In DNA form, the CDR3 reads TGCGCCAGCAGCGAGACAGTTGGTGGCTACACCTTC.

The chain is built from TRBV28 and TRBJ1-1; D possibly corresponds to TRBD1 (5 bases). In germline, CDR1 is MDHEN, CDR2 SYDVKM. There are 13 residues in the CDR3. V lost 3 bases to trimming and J lost 3 bases, with 8 bases between them. CDR3 loop: CASSFPGDTEAFF. The CDR3 region has the DNA TGTGCCAGCAGTTTTCCGGGGGACACTGAAGCTTTCTTT.

The V gene is TRBV5-1, the J gene TRBJ1-2; TRBD1 matches 7 bases. The CDR3 has 14 residues. Germline V gives CDR1 SGHRS, CDR2 YFSETQ. Trimming removed 4 bases from V and 4 bases from J; junction bases left unmatched: 7. The chain's CDR3 is CASSETTGTYGYTF. The CDR3 region has the DNA TGCGCCAGCAGCGAGACGACAGGGACCTATGGCTACACCTTC. Based on the CDR3 plus reference TRBV5-1 and TRBJ1-2, the full variable domain is KAGVTQTPRYLIKTRGQQVTLSCSPISGHRSVSWYQQTPGQGLQFLFEYFSETQRNKGNFPGRFSGRQFSNSRSEMNVSTLELGDSALYLCASSETTGTYGYTFGSGTRLTVV.

With respect to this clone: A junction end diverges from the germline sequence, so it may reflect a read error. This chain connects TRBV27 to TRBJ2-7; a possible D gene is TRBD1 (5 bases). The length of the CDR3 is 13 residues. CDR1 and CDR2 (germline): MNHEY, SMNVEV (reference sequence). The CDR3 DNA reads as TGTGCCAGCAGTGGCTGGGGCTCCCACGAGCAGTACTTC. Its translation is CASSGWGSHEQYF.

The chain joins TRBV9 to TRBJ2-5; no clear D. The CDR3 has 12 residues. Germline V gene lookup returns CDR1 SGDLS and CDR2 YYNGEE. The V gene lost 4 bases and the J gene lost 3 bases, with 7 bases spanning the gap. Here the CDR3 reads CASSSREETQYF. The CDR3 region has the DNA TGTGCCAGCAGCTCGAGAGAAGAGACCCAGTACTTC.

This chain links TRBV19 with TRBJ2-5, with D possibly matching TRBD1 (5 bases). Germline CDR1 reads LNHDA; CDR2 reads SQIVND (reference sequence). The CDR3 totals 14 residues. The V and J ends lost 1 base and 11 bases respectively, with 17 bases between them. CDR3 coding DNA: TGTGCCAGTAGTATAGGAGCAGGGAAGATTGGTCAGTACTTC. Translation: CASSIGAGKIGQYF.

This rearrangement joins TRBV4-1 to TRBJ1-3, with TRBD1 identical over 9 bases. Germline assignment: CDR1 MGHRA and CDR2 YSYEKL. V trimming: 4 bases; J trimming: 4 bases; junction bases outside the gene matches: 8. CDR3 length equals 16 residues. The DNA of the CDR3 is TGCGCCAGCAGCCCCCGGACAGGGGTCTTCGGAAACACCATATATTTT. It yields the protein CASSPRTGVFGNTIYF.

The DNA for the CDR3 is TGCGCCAGCAGCCTAACAGGAGCCTTTGCAACTAATGAAAAACTGTTTTTT. Its protein is CASSLTGAFATNEKLFF. The chain has TRBV5-1 and TRBJ1-4; D perhaps matches TRBD1 (5 bases). From germline, CDR1 is SGHRS and CDR2 YFSETQ. The ends were cut back, 4 bases at V and 0 bases at J, with 16 bases in the middle. The CDR3 sequence is 17 residues long.

The rearrangement joins TRBV9 to TRBJ1-4, with D perhaps matching TRBD1 (5 bases). V lost 0 bases to trimming and J lost 6 bases, with 9 bases between them. This CDR3 contains 14 residues. The germline V gene encodes CDR1 SGDLS and CDR2 YYNGEE. CDR3 in DNA: TGTGCCAGCAGCGTAGATGTAGGGGATGAAAAACTGTTTTTT. Translated, it gives CASSVDVGDEKLFF.

This clone was counted a single time. The chain couples TRBV30 to TRBJ1-2; D gene unclear. Germline V lookup: CDR1 GTSNPN, CDR2 SVGIG (reference sequence). V lost 4 bases and J 6 bases, leaving 12 bases between the germline ends. The CDR3 contains 12 residues. CDR3: CAWTTLANGYTF. CDR3 DNA sequence: TGTGCCTGGACGACGCTAGCGAATGGCTACACCTTC.

The gene calls are TRBV4-1 and TRBJ2-6; 8 bases match TRBD1. Trimming took 6 bases from V and 2 from J; bases not matched to a gene: 6. The CDR3 covers 16 residues. Germline V CDR1 and CDR2: MGHRA, YSYEKL. The CDR3 region is CASSLRGQTGANVLTF. CDR3 bases: TGCGCCAGCAGTCTCAGGGGGCAGACTGGGGCCAACGTCCTGACTTTC.

The CDR3: CAISLGHRNTEAFF. For the CDR3, the DNA is TGTGCCATCAGCCTGGGACACCGGAACACTGAAGCTTTCTTT. The chain is built from TRBV10-3 and TRBJ1-1, with D possibly matching TRBD1 (6 bases). This CDR3 is 14 amino acids long. Trimming shortened V by 6 bases and J by 1 base, and 12 bases separated the two germline ends. Germline CDR1 ENHRY, CDR2 SYGVKD.